This passage covers 17 T cell receptor beta chains from one sample sequenced in a study of shared clonotypes between healthy human individuals. TCRdb keeps only in-frame clones here, not all; method: immunoSEQ multiplex PCR. The sample records about 1.1 million clones, 78% being singletons. The source material was memory CD4+ T cells from PBMCs. Subset noted: CD45RA-negative fraction. The receptor set was obtained from a man in his late teens or twenties in good health. Some clones in this sample may be carry-over from other donors' samples.

CDR3 DNA sequence: TGTGCCAGCAGCTTGAGTTCGACTAGCGAAGAGACCCAGTACTTC. Amino acid sequence: CASSLSSTSEETQYF. The rearrangement uses TRBV11-3 and TRBJ2-5, with 8 bases identical to TRBD2. J gave up 3 bases and V 3 bases, and 6 bases lay outside the gene matches. Germline-derived CDR1 and CDR2 are SGHNT and YENEEA. CDR3 size: 15 residues.

The V and J genes are TRBV19 and TRBJ2-1, with D unclear. V was pared by 5 bases and J by 9 bases, with 17 bases between. The CDR3 is 14 residues long. Germline CDR1 and CDR2: LNHDA and SQIVND (reference sequence). This chain's CDR3 is CASSSSLRLGEQFF. The CDR3 nucleotides are TGTGCCAGTAGTTCATCCCTGCGACTTGGTGAGCAGTTCTTC.

This chain links TRBV29-1 with TRBJ1-4; tentative D call: TRBD1 (5 bases). Germline CDR1 is SQVTM and CDR2 is ANQGSEA. Trimming left V 4 bases short and J 0 bases short, with 9 bases between. The CDR3 sequence is 14 residues long. CDR3 in amino acids: CSVVGRATNEKLFF. The DNA of the CDR3 is TGCAGCGTTGTGGGCAGGGCAACTAATGAAAAACTGTTTTTT.

The chain carries TRBV7-8 and TRBJ2-5, with 7 nucleotides matching TRBD2. Per germline, CDR1 SGHVS and CDR2 FQNEAQ. V was clipped by 7 bases and J by 1 base; unmatched bases: 9. CDR3 length: 15 amino acids. Here the CDR3 reads CASIRGGRPQETQYF. In nucleotides, the CDR3 is TGTGCCAGCATCCGTGGCGGGAGACCCCAAGAGACCCAGTACTTC.

This clone has only a few counts. The chain carries TRBV10-1 and TRBJ2-1; 10 bases match TRBD2. With V trimmed by 0 bases and J by 4 bases, 6 bases remained unmatched. The CDR3 contains 17 residues. Germline V lookup: CDR1 WNHNN, CDR2 SYGVQD (reference sequence). In DNA form, the CDR3 reads TGCGCCAGCAGTGAGTCTAGGGGACTAGCGAGTTACAATGAGCAGTTCTTC. The encoded protein is CASSESRGLASYNEQFF.

The rearrangement joins TRBV5-4 to TRBJ2-7, with TRBD1 identical over 8 bases. J lost 4 bases, V lost 1 base, and 4 bases had no gene match. CDR1 and CDR2 from the germline V gene are SGHNT and YYREEE (reference sequence). There are 14 residues in the CDR3. CDR3 nucleotides: TGTGCCAGCAGCTTGATGGGACAGGCTTACGAGCAGTACTTC. This codes for CASSLMGQAYEQYF. Using reference TRBV5-4 and TRBJ2-7 for the parts outside the CDR3, the full variable domain is ETGVTQSPTHLIKTRGQQVTLRCSSQSGHNTVSWYQQALGQGPQFIFQYYREEENGRGNFPPRFSGLQFPNYSSELNVNALELDDSALYLCASSLMGQAYEQYFGPGTRLTVT.

This sequence joins TRBV5-4 and TRBJ1-1; no firm D call. The CDR3 is 13 residues long. Germline V gene sequence: CDR1 SGHNT, CDR2 YYREEE (reference sequence). Trimming shortened V by 4 bases and J by 4 bases, and 11 bases separated the two germline ends. The CDR3 protein is CASSHPRGTEAFF. The CDR3 DNA reads TGTGCCAGCAGCCATCCGCGAGGCACTGAAGCTTTCTTT.

Of note for this clone: Other nucleotide sequences in the sample specify the same CDR3. The rearrangement joins TRBV7-9 to TRBJ1-1, with 9 nucleotides matching TRBD1. Germline V gene sequence: CDR1 SEHNR, CDR2 FQNEAQ (reference sequence). The CDR3 extends over 13 amino acids. Trimming cost V 5 bases and J 6 bases; bases outside gene matches: 4. The CDR3 is CASSLGQGAEAFF. CDR3 sequence (DNA): TGTGCCAGCAGCCTGGGACAGGGTGCTGAAGCTTTCTTT.

The rearrangement joins TRBV28 to TRBJ2-3, with 11 bases that match TRBD2. In germline, CDR1 is MDHEN, CDR2 SYDVKM. The CDR3 is made up of 14 amino acids. The V segment lost 7 bases and the J segment 4 bases; nucleotides outside the gene matches: 4. The CDR3 is CASTQLAGADTQYF. The CDR3 region has the DNA TGTGCCAGCACGCAACTAGCGGGAGCAGATACGCAGTATTTT.

Points on this clone: The junction differs from germline at one of its ends, possibly a read error. The chain is built from TRBV7-3 and TRBJ1-3, with no clear D. The CDR3 consists of 13 residues. Germline values: CDR1 SGHTA, CDR2 FQGTGA. The CDR3 DNA reads as TGTGCCAGCAGCTCCACCACCGGAAGCACCATATATTTT. It specifies CASSSTTGSTIYF.

The chain employs TRBV4-3 and TRBJ1-4; 7 nucleotides line up with TRBD1. CDR3 size: 15 residues. Germline CDR1 reads LGHNA; CDR2 reads YSLEER. V was pared by 5 bases and J by 8 bases, with 11 bases of the junction left unmatched. CDR3 in amino acids: CASSADRVGREKLFF. CDR3 nucleotides: TGCGCCAGCAGCGCCGACAGGGTTGGGCGCGAAAAACTGTTTTTT.

The V and J genes are TRBV5-1 and TRBJ1-4; 9 bases are shared with TRBD1. CDR1 and CDR2 from the germline V gene are SGHRS and YFSETQ. The ends lost 5 bases at V and 4 bases at J; junction bases unmatched: 3. This CDR3 comprises 14 residues. The CDR3 loop reads CASRGQGLNEKLFF. The CDR3 coding sequence is TGCGCCAGCAGGGGACAGGGTCTTAATGAAAAACTGTTTTTT. The full variable domain, completed using reference TRBV5-1 and TRBJ1-4, is KAGVTQTPRYLIKTRGQQVTLSCSPISGHRSVSWYQQTPGQGLQFLFEYFSETQRNKGNFPGRFSGRQFSNSRSEMNVSTLELGDSALYLCASRGQGLNEKLFFGSGTQLSVL.

This rearrangement joins TRBV7-9 to TRBJ2-7, with 12 bases matching TRBD1. Trimming removed 4 bases from V and 5 bases from J; junction bases left unmatched: 9. Germline V CDR1 and CDR2: SEHNR, FQNEAQ (reference sequence). This CDR3 comprises 16 residues. The CDR3 here is CASSSIPGTGGNEQYF. The DNA of the CDR3 is TGTGCCAGCAGCTCGATCCCCGGGACAGGGGGCAACGAGCAGTACTTC.

V and J are TRBV14 and TRBJ1-4; unclear D gene. V was cut by 4 bases and J by 0 bases, with 9 bases left in between. This CDR3 comprises 15 residues. The germline gives CDR1 SGHDN, CDR2 FVKESK. In DNA form, the CDR3 reads TGTGCCAGCAGCCCTCTGAGGACAACTAATGAAAAACTGTTTTTT. Protein: CASSPLRTTNEKLFF.

The chain carries TRBV28 and TRBJ2-6; D possibly corresponds to TRBD1 (6 bases). Germline-derived CDR1 and CDR2 are MDHEN and SYDVKM. The CDR3 extends over 17 amino acids. Trimming left V 6 bases short and J 0 bases short, with 15 bases between. The CDR3 DNA follows: TGTGCCAGCAGATCGACAGGTACTAACTCTGGGGCCAACGTCCTGACTTTC. It translates to CASRSTGTNSGANVLTF.

The V and J genes are TRBV5-6 and TRBJ2-5; tentative D call: TRBD2 (6 bases). Germline values: CDR1 SGHDT, CDR2 YYEEEE. The CDR3 sequence is 13 residues long. Trimming stripped 5 bases from V and 0 bases from J, with 8 bases between. CDR3 region: CASSSGDQETQYF. The DNA for the CDR3 is TGTGCCAGCAGTTCGGGGGACCAAGAGACCCAGTACTTC.

A few counts support this clone. The chain has TRBV5-4 and TRBJ1-5; 8 bases are a match to TRBD1. Trimming at V came to 4 bases and at J to 5 bases, leaving 5 bases not matched to a gene. The CDR3 has 14 residues. CDR1 is SGHNT, CDR2 YYREEE, per germline (reference sequence). Here the CDR3 DNA reads TGTGCCAGCAGCACAGGGGGGACAGATCAGCCCCAGCATTTT. Protein sequence: CASSTGGTDQPQHF.